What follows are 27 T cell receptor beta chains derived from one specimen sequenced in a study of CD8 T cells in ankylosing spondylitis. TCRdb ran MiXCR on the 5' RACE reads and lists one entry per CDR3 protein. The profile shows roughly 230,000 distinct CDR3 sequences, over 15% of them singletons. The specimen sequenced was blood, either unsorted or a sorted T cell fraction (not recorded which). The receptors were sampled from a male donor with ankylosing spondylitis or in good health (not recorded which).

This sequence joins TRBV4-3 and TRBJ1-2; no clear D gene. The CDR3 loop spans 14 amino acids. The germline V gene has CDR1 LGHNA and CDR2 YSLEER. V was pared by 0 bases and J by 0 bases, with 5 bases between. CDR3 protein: CASSQDATNYGYTF. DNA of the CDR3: TGCGCCAGCAGCCAAGATGCAACTAACTATGGCTACACCTTC.

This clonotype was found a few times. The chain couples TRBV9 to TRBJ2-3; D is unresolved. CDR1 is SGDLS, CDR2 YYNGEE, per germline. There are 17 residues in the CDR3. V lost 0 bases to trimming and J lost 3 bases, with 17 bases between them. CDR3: CASSVEGPSERTDTQYF. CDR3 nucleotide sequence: TGTGCCAGCAGCGTAGAAGGACCCTCCGAACGGACAGATACGCAGTATTTT.

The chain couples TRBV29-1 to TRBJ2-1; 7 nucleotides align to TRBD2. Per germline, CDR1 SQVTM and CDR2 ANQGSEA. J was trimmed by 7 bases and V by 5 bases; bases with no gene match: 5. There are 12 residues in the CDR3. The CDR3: CSVTPGLNEQFF. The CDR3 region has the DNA TGCAGCGTTACGCCGGGACTAAATGAGCAGTTCTTC.

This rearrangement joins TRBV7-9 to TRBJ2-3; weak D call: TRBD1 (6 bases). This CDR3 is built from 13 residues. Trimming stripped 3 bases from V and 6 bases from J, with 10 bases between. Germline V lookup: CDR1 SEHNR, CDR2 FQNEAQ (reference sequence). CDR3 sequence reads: CASSFLTGDTQYF. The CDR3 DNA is TGTGCCAGCAGCTTTTTAACAGGGGATACGCAGTATTTT.

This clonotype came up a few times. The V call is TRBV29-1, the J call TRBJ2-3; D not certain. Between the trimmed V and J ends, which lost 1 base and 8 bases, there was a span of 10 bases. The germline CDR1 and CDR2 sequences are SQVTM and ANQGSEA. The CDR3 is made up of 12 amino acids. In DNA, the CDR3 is TGCAGCGTTGAAGCTCTAGAAGTTACGCAGTATTTT. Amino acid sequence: CSVEALEVTQYF.

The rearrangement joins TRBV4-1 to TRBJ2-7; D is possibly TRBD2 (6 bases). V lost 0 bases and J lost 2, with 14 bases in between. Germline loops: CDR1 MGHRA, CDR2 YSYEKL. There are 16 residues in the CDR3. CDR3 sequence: CASSQEGGRGTYEQYF. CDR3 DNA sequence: TGCGCCAGCAGCCAAGAAGGAGGGCGAGGGACCTACGAGCAGTACTTC.

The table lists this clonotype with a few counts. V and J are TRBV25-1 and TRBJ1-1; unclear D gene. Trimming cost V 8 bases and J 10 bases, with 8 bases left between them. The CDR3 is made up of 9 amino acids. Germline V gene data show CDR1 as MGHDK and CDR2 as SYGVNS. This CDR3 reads CASGEVAFF. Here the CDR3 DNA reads TGTGCCAGCGGGGAAGTAGCTTTCTTT.

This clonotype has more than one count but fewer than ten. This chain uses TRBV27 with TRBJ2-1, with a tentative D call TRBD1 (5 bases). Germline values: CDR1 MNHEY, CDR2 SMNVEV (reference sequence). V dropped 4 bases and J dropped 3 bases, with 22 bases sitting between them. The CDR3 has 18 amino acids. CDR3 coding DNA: TGTGCCAGCAGTTCCCCCTCTCTTTGGGCAGGGCGCTACAATGAGCAGTTCTTC. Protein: CASSSPSLWAGRYNEQFF.

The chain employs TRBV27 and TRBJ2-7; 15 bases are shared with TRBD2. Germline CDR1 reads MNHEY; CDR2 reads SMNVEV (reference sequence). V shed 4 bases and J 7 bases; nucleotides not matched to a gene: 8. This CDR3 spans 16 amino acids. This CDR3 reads CASSSGLAGGPGEQYF. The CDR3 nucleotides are TGTGCCAGCAGTTCCGGACTAGCGGGAGGGCCGGGGGAGCAGTACTTC.

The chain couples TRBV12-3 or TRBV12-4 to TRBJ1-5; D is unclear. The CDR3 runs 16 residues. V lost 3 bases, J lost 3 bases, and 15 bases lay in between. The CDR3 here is CASSFVGSEINQPQHF. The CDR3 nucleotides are TGTGCCAGCAGTTTCGTCGGGTCGGAGATCAATCAGCCCCAGCATTTT.

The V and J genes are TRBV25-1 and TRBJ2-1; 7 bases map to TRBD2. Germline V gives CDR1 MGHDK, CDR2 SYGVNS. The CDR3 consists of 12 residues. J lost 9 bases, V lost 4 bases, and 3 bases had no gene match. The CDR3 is CASSGGSVEQFF. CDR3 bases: TGTGCCAGCAGTGGCGGGAGTGTTGAGCAGTTCTTC.

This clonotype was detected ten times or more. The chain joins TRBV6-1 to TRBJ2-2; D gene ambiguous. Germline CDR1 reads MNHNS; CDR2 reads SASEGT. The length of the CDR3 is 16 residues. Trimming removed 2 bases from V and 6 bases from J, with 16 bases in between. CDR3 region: CASSEIGVRRAGELFF. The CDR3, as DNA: TGTGCCAGCAGTGAAATTGGTGTGAGGCGCGCCGGGGAGCTGTTTTTT.

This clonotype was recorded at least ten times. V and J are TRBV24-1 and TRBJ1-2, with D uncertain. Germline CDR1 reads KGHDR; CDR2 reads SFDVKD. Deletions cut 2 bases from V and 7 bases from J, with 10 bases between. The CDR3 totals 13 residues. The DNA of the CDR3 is TGTGCCACCAGTGATTGGGAGTCTCGTGGCTACACCTTC. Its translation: CATSDWESRGYTF.

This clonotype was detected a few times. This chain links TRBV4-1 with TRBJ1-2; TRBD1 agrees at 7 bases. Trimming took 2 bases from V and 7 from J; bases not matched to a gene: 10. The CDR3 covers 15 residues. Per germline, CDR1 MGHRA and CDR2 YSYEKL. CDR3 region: CASSQPLEGAGGYTF. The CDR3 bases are TGCGCCAGCAGCCAACCCCTGGAGGGGGCGGGTGGCTACACCTTC.

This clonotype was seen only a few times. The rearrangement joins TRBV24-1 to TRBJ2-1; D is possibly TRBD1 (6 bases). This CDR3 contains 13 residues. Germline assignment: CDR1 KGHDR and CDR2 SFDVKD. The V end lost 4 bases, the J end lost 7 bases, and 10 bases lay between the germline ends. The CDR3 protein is CATSDYGQNEQFF. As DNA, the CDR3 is TGTGCCACCAGTGACTACGGACAGAATGAGCAGTTCTTC.

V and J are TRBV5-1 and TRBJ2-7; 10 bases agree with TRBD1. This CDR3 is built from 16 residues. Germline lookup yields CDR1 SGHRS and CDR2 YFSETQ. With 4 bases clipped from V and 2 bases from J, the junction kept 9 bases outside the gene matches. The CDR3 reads CASSPEGTGAPYEQYF. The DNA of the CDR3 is TGCGCCAGCAGCCCGGAGGGGACAGGGGCCCCCTACGAGCAGTACTTC.

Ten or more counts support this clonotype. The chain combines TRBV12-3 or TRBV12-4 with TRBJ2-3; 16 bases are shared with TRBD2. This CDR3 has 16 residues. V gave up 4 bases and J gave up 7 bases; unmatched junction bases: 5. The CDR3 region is CASSSGLAGGPHTQYF. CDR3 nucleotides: TGTGCCAGCAGTTCGGGACTAGCGGGAGGGCCACATACGCAGTATTTT.

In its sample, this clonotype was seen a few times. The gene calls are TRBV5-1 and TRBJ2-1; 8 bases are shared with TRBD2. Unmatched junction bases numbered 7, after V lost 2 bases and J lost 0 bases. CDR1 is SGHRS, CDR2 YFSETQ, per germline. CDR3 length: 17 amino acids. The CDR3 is CASSFPLAGSSYNEQFF. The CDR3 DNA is TGCGCCAGCAGCTTCCCTTTAGCGGGAAGCTCCTACAATGAGCAGTTCTTC.

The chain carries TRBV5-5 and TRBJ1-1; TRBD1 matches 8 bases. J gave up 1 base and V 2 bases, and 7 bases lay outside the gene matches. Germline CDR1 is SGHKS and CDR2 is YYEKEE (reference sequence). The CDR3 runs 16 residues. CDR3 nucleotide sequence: TGTGCCAGCAGCTTTCCCCGGGGACAGGCGAACACTGAAGCTTTCTTT. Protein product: CASSFPRGQANTEAFF.

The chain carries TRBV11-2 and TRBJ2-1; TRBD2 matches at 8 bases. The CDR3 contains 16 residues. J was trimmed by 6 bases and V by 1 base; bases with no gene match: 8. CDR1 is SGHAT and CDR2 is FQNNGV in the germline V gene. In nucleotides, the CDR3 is TGTGCCAGCAGCTTAGTGCCGGGAGGGCCCTTCAATGAGCAGTTCTTC. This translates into CASSLVPGGPFNEQFF.

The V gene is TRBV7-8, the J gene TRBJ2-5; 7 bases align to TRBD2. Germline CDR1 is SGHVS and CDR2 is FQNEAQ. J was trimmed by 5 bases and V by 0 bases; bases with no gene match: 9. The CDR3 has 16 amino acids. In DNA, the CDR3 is TGTGCCAGCAGCTTAGCCCTGCTGCGGGAGTACGAGACCCAGTACTTC. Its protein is CASSLALLREYETQYF.

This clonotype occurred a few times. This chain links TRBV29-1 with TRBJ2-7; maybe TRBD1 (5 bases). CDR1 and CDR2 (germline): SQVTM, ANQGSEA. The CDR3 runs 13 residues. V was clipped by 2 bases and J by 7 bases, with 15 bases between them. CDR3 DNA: TGCAGCGTTGAACTAGGGGCCGGCCTGGAGCAGTACTTC. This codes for CSVELGAGLEQYF.

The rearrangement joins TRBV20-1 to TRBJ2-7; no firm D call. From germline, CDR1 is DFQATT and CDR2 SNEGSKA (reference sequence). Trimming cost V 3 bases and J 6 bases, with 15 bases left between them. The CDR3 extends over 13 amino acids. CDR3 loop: CSARSLGAFEQYF. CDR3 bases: TGCAGTGCTAGGTCCTTGGGTGCTTTCGAGCAGTACTTC.

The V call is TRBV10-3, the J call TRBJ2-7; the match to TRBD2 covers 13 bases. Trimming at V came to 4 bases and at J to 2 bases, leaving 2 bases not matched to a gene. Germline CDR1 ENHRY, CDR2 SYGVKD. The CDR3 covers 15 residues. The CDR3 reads CAISGTSGSPYEQYF. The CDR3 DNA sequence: TGTGCCATCAGTGGGACTAGCGGGAGTCCCTACGAGCAGTACTTC.

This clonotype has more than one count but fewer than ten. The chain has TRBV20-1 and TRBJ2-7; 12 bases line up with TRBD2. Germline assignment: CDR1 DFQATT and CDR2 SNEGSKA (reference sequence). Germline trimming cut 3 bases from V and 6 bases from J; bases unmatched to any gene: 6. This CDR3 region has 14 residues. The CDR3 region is CSASVLAGGSEQYF. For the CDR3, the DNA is TGCAGTGCTAGTGTACTAGCGGGAGGTTCCGAGCAGTACTTC.

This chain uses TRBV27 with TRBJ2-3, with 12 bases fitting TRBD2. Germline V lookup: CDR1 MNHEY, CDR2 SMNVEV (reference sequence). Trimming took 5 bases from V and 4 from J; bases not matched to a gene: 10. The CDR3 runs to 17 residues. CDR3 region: CASSTRLAGEAADTQYF. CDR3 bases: TGTGCCAGCAGTACCCGACTAGCGGGAGAGGCGGCAGATACGCAGTATTTT.

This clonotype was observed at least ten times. CDR3 DNA: TGTGCCAGCAGCTTGGGCACTAGCGGGAGTAATGAGCAGTTCTTC. The encoded protein is CASSLGTSGSNEQFF. This sequence joins TRBV27 and TRBJ2-1, with 11 bases that match TRBD2. Looked up from germline, CDR1 is MNHEY and CDR2 is SMNVEV (reference sequence). This CDR3 is 15 amino acids long. The trim removed 6 bases at V and 7 bases at J, leaving 8 bases unmatched.